This entry describes one T cell receptor (beta chain). Its antigen remains unidentified. Base qualities were left out, and no much larger clone turns up one base away. The sample is drawn from a study of shared clonotypes between healthy human individuals (dated by TCRdb to 2020 to 2022). With respect to the entire study: Three men and a couple of women, aged 18 to 49 years, made up the cohort. To increase sequencing depth and limit assay-specific biases, different laboratories used diverse techniques to prepare libraries and sequence TCR repertoires. To estimate repertoire size and how much clonotypes are shared between individuals, the study performed deep sequencing of blood TCR repertoires from 4 to 6 healthy adults. Per donor, leukapheresis produced somewhere between about 0.8 and 9.5 billion PBMCs. Per donor, three plates each were used for CD4 naive and CD4 memory, two for CD8 naive, and one for CD8 memory. The research as a whole found: Pairwise subsampling indicated that sequencing depth was expected to affect the degree of clonotype sharing among donors. Across four donors, approximately 4.9% of naive CD4, around 3.5% of naive CD8, under 2.5% of memory CD4, and approximately 0.4% of memory CD8 clonotypes were shared. Higher generation probabilities were observed for clonotypes shared by all four sorted-subset donors than for non-shared clonotypes. Naive subsets generally had larger estimated clonotype richness than memory subsets. Incomplete sequencing was indicated by rarefaction of sorted-subset datasets, despite the large sequencing depth. Sampling was restricted to blood, and TCR repertoires in tissue are likely to differ from TCR repertoires in blood. The genetic and exposure-history diversity represented was limited by the small number of donors.

TCR CDR3 regions were amplified from genomic DNA by multiplex PCR using the deep immunoSEQ assay. Genomic DNA extracted from each cell subset was distributed evenly over all wells of several immunoSEQ 96-well plates, and each plate served as one replicate. Each replicate PCR for sorted subsets received 200 ng genomic DNA, equal to 30,000 or so T cell genomes. Purified libraries were quantified with a Qubit 3.0 fluorometer, sized on a Bioanalyzer 2100, and re-quantified with the KAPA Library Quantification kit. Every immunoSEQ 96-well plate was sequenced on a separate single-read 150-cycle Illumina NextSeq 550 flow cell. The authors' pipeline ran thus. Because the immunoSEQ output included only junctional sequences and no quality scores, the filtering could not be the same as the filtering used for full-length reads. Sequences were annotated with PyIR, a Python wrapper for IgBLAST v1.9, and V/J genes and CDR3 were assigned using IMGT germline references. Reads were removed for weak V/J assignments (E-value above 1e-6), missing CDR3, stop codons, out-of-frame junctions, or ambiguous translated residues. V3J clonotypes were defined as sequences sharing an identical inferred V gene, J gene, and CDR3 amino acid sequence. Percentage overlap between repertoires was calculated by dividing the number of shared unique clonotypes by the size of the smaller repertoire. Three approaches were used to assess repertoire richness: RTK rarefaction, the Chao1 estimator, and Recon v2.1 estimates of unobserved clonotypes. OLGA was used to compute generation probabilities for all TCRbeta clonotypes that the gDNA method yielded from a few donors. The table was pulled from immuneACCESS by TCRdb, which kept in-frame rearrangements only. Such tables lose some clones; where checked, under half of the loss comes from unresolved V genes, and the rest has no known cause. For V, J and clone size, that table is used; D and trimming come from the DNA. The sample table records some 1 million clones; around 75% of these occur just once. Nearly 1.5% of the sample rests with the top ten.

The donors were healthy, HIV-negative adults who had no recently reported acute infections or vaccinations. Every donor was a Caucasian adult residing in Nashville, Tennessee, USA. CD4+ T cells were enriched by magnetic negative selection; naive cells were then positively selected on CD45RA, and the negative fraction formed the memory subset. After blood collection by leukapheresis, PBMCs were isolated using Ficoll-Histopaque density gradient centrifugation and then cryopreserved in the vapor phase of liquid nitrogen. Analytical flow cytometry was used to check the purity and quantity of each magnetically sorted T cell population. Genomic DNA was isolated from every sorted fraction and measured by UV absorbance on a Nanodrop 2000c. The junction carries 21 bases between V and J, which are trimmed by 7 bases and 5 bases respectively. CDR1 and CDR2, per the germline V gene (reference sequence), are MNHEY and SMNVEV. The CDR3, cysteine through phenylalanine, is 15 amino acids long. Only the CDR3 region is kept as DNA, spanning 45 bases read in frame from base 1.

The sequence links TRBV27 to TRBJ2-7; the D gene is perhaps TRBD2, on 6 matching bases. Sequencing used memory CD4+ T cells sorted from blood. The label giving this sample's cell subset or site can be read as: CD45RA-negative fraction. The receptor was isolated from a man between 18 and 29 years old in good health. This receptor carries the CDR3 CASTISRGSWNEQYF. The sequence in DNA is TGTGCCAGCACCATTTCCCGGGGGTCTTGGAACGAGCAGTACTTC.